The source of this TCR beta chain is a study of patients and donors after allogeneic stem cell transplantation. The ends were cut back, 3 bases at V and 4 bases at J, with 10 bases in the middle. The CDR3 is 12 amino acids. Per germline, CDR1 DFQATT and CDR2 SNEGSKA (reference sequence). TCRdb called the RT-PCR reads again in MiXCR, with one record for every CDR3 protein. Of about a million distinct CDR3 sequences in the sample, roughly 18% were seen once. The sequenced sample was blood, either unsorted or a sorted T cell fraction (not recorded which). The rearrangement links TRBV20-1 to TRBJ2-7; the D is unclear. The clonotype originates from a human donor who was either an allogeneic HSCT recipient or a stem cell or donor lymphocyte infusion donor (not recorded which). It is not recorded whose cells these are; they may come from a transplant donor. As DNA, the CDR3 is TGCAGTGCTAGCCGGTCCACATACGAGCAGTACTTC. It yields the protein CSASRSTYEQYF.